This record looks at one T cell receptor beta chain sequence and its context. Its antigen is unknown. This specimen comes from a study of post-analysis software for immune sequencing data. Study conclusions and caveats: The five TRBV segments detected at higher frequency in patients than in controls included TRBV5-6, TRBV5-1 and TRBV20-1.

Prepared TCR beta cDNA libraries contained unique molecular identifiers. A single record per CDR3 protein comes from TCRdb applying MiXCR to the PCR reads. This table holds roughly 540,000 distinct CDR3 sequences, roughly 34% found once. The CDR3 has 15 amino acids. Germline-derived CDR1 and CDR2 are MNHEY and SVGEGT. Losses at the gene ends were 6 bases for V and 4 bases for J; bases not matched to a gene: 9. The V and J genes are TRBV6-2 or TRBV6-3 and TRBJ2-5, with 9 bases that match TRBD1. Material for sequencing was blood. The receptor was isolated from a girl between 2 and 17 years old with multiple sclerosis. The CDR3 region has the DNA TGTGCCAGCAGACTCGGACAGGGGCATGCAGAGACCCAGTACTTC. This encodes CASRLGQGHAETQYF.